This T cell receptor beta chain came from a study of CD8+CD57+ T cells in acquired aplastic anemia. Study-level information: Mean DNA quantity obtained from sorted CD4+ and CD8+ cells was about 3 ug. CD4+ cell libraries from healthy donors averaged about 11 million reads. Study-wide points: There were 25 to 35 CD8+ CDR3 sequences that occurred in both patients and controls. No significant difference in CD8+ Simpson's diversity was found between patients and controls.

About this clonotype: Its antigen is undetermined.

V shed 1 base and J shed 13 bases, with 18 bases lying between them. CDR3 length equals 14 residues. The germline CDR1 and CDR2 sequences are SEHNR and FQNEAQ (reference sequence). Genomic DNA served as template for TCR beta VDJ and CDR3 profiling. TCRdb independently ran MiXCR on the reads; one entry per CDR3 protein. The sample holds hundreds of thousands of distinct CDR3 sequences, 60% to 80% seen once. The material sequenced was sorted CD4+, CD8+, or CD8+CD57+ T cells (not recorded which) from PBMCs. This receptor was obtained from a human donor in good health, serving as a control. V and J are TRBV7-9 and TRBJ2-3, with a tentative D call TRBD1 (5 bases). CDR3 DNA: TGTGCCAGCAGCTTAGACAGGAGCAGAGATACCGAGTATTTT. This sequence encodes CASSLDRSRDTEYF.